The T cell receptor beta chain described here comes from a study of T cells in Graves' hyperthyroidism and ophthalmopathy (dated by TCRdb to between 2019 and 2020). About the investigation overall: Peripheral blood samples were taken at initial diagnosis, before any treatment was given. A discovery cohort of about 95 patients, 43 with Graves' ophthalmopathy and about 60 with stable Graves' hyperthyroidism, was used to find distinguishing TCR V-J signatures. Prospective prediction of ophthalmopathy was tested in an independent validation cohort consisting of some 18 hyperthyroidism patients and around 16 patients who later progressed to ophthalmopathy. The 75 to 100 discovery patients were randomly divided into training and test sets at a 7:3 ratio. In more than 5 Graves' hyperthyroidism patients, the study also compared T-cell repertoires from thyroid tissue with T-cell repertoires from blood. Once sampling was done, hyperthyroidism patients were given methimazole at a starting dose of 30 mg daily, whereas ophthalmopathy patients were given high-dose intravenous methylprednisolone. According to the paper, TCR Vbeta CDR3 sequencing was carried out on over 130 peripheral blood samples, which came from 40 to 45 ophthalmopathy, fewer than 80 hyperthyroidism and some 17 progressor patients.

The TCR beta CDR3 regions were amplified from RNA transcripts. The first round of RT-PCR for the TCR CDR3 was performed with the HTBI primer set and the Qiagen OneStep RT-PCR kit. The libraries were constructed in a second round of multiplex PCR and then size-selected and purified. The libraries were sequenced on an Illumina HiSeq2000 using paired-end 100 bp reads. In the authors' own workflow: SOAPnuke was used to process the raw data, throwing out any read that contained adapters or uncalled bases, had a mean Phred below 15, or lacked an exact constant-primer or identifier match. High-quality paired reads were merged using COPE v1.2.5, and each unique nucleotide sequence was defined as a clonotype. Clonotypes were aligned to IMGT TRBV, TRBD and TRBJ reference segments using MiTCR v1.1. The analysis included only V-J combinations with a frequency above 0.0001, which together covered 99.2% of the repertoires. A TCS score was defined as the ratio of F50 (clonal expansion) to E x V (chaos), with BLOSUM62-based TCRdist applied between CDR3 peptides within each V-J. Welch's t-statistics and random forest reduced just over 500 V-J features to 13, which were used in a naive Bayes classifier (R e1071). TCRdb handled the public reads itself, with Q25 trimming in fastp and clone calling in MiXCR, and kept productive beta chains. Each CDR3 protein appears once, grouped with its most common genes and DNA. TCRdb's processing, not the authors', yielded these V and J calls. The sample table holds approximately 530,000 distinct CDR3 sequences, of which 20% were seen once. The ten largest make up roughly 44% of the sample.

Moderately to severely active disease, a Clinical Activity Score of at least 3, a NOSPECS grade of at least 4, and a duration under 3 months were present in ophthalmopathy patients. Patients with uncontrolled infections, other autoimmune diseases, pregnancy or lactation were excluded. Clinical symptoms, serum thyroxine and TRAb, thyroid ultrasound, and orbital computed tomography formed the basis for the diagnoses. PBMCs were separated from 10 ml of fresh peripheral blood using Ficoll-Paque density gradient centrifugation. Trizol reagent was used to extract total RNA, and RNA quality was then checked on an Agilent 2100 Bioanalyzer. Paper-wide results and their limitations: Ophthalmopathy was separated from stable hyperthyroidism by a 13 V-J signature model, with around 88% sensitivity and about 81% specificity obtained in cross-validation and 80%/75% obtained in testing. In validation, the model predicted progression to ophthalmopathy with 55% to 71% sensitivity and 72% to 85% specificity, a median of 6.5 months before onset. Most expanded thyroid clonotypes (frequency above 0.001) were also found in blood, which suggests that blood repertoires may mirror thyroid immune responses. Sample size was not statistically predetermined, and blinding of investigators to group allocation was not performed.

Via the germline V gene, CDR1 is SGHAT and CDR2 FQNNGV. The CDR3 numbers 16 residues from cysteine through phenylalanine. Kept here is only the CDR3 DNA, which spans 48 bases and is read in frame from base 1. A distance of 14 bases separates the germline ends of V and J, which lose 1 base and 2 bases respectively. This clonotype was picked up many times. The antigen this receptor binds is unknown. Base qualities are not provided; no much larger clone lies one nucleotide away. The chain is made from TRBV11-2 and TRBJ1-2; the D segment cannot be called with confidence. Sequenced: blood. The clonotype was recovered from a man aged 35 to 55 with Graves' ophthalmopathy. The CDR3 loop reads CASSLGEGPTNYGYTF. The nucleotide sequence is TGTGCCAGCAGCTTAGGGGAAGGGCCCACCAACTATGGCTACACCTTC. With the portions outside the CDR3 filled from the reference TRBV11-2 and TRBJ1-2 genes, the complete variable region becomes EAGVAQSPRYKIIEKRQSVAFWCNPISGHATLYWYQQILGQGPKLLIQFQNNGVVDDSQLPKDRFSAERLKGVDSTLKIQPAKLEDSAVYLCASSLGEGPTNYGYTFGSGTRLTVV.